The 26 T cell receptor beta chains below come from one sample, sequenced in a study of blood T cell repertoires in COVID-19. Here immunoSEQ multiplex PCR was the method, and the copy in TCRdb shows in-frame clones only, minus some. Here the sample spans just over 90,000 clones, approximately 86% being singletons. The specimen sequenced was peripheral blood. All receptors derive from a woman over 75 with acute or convalescent COVID-19.

V is TRBV3-1 (or the pseudogene TRBV3-2) and J is TRBJ2-7; no clear D. CDR3 length: 11 amino acids. Trimming took 5 bases from V and 2 from J, leaving 4 bases between them. In germline, CDR1 is LGHDT, CDR2 YNNKEL (reference sequence). CDR3 protein: CASSSTYEQYF. CDR3 coding DNA: TGTGCCAGCAGCTCCACCTACGAGCAGTACTTC.

The V gene is TRBV5-5, the J gene TRBJ2-3; TRBD2 aligns across 7 bases. This CDR3 has 14 amino acids. Trimming took 2 bases from V and 4 from J; bases not matched to a gene: 4. The germline CDR1 and CDR2 sequences are SGHKS and YYEKEE (reference sequence). Written as DNA, the CDR3 is TGTGCCAGCAGCTTCCGGGGAGGGGCAGATACGCAGTATTTT. Amino acids: CASSFRGGADTQYF.

This chain links TRBV11-2 with TRBJ2-1; weak D call: TRBD1 (6 bases). CDR1 is SGHAT, CDR2 FQNNGV, per germline. V lost 6 bases and J 13 bases, leaving 13 bases between the germline ends. CDR3 length equals 11 residues. DNA of the CDR3: TGTGCCAGCAGACAGGGCCCTAGCCAGTTCTTC. It translates to CASRQGPSQFF.

V and J are TRBV5-5 and TRBJ2-1, with 11 bases that match TRBD2. V shed 4 bases, J shed 3 bases, and the junction held 12 bases outside the gene matches. This CDR3 spans 18 amino acids. CDR1 and CDR2 from the germline V gene are SGHKS and YYEKEE (reference sequence). The DNA for the CDR3 is TGTGCCAGCAGCCTGGGGATAGCGGGGGGGCTTAACTACAATGAGCAGTTCTTC. Amino acids: CASSLGIAGGLNYNEQFF.

The chain joins TRBV20-1 to TRBJ1-1, with 8 bases aligning to TRBD1. V dropped 6 bases and J dropped 4; count of bases not matched to a gene: 13. Germline lookup yields CDR1 DFQATT and CDR2 SNEGSKA (reference sequence). This CDR3 comprises 15 residues. The CDR3 coding sequence is TGCAGTGCAAGTGGTGGACAGGGAGTGGCCACTGAAGCTTTCTTT. The encoded protein is CSASGGQGVATEAFF.

This rearrangement joins TRBV3-1 (or the pseudogene TRBV3-2) to TRBJ1-3, with D perhaps TRBD1 (6 bases). This CDR3 region has 15 residues. The V gene lost 3 bases and the J gene lost 8 bases, with 17 bases spanning the gap. CDR1 is LGHDT, CDR2 YNNKEL, per germline (reference sequence). CDR3 amino acids: CASSQGGARWDTIYF. DNA for the CDR3: TGTGCCAGCAGCCAGGGGGGGGCCCGGTGGGACACCATATATTTT.

The table lists this clone with a count of one. The chain recombines TRBV6-5 with TRBJ1-1; weak D call: TRBD1 (6 bases). This CDR3 region has 13 residues. Germline CDR1 and CDR2: MNHEY and SVGAGI. Trimming removed 10 bases at V and 4 bases at J, with 16 bases between. CDR3 protein: CATTITGFTEAFF. As DNA, the CDR3 is TGTGCCACCACCATTACAGGGTTCACTGAAGCTTTCTTT.

V usage is TRBV7-2 and J usage is TRBJ2-7, with 9 bases that match TRBD1. The CDR3 has 16 residues. Trimming at V came to 5 bases and at J to 3 bases, leaving 11 bases not matched to a gene. Looked up from germline, CDR1 is SGHTA and CDR2 is FQGNSA. The CDR3 protein is CASSPRDRDLLYEQYF. The CDR3 DNA reads TGTGCCAGCAGCCCCCGGGACAGGGATCTCCTCTACGAGCAGTACTTC.

This clone was detected only a few times. The chain joins TRBV12-5 to TRBJ1-5; tentative D call: TRBD1 (6 bases). The length of the CDR3 is 17 residues. Germline CDR1 is LGHNT and CDR2 is FRNRAP. Between the trimmed V and J ends, which lost 4 bases and 1 base, there was a span of 17 bases. CDR3 protein: CASGWAGQFKSNQPQHF. CDR3 nucleotides: TGTGCTAGTGGTTGGGCAGGACAGTTTAAGAGCAATCAGCCCCAGCATTTT.

The chain carries TRBV7-9 and TRBJ2-1; 7 nucleotides agree with TRBD2. CDR1 is SEHNR, CDR2 FQNEAQ, per germline (reference sequence). The V gene end was trimmed by 5 bases and the J gene end by 0 bases; junction bases not matched to a gene: 4. CDR3 size: 15 residues. CDR3 loop: CASSGGESSYNEQFF. CDR3 DNA sequence: TGTGCCAGCAGCGGGGGGGAAAGCTCCTACAATGAGCAGTTCTTC.

The genes are TRBV5-1 and TRBJ1-5; perhaps TRBD1 as D (5 bases). V lost 0 bases, J lost 3 bases, and 10 bases lay in between. The CDR3 has 15 amino acids. Germline lookup yields CDR1 SGHRS and CDR2 YFSETQ. The CDR3 protein is CASSLEGIPNQPQHF. The CDR3 DNA is TGCGCCAGCAGCTTGGAGGGGATCCCCAATCAGCCCCAGCATTTT.

CDR3 in amino acids: CASSRGRGRSGYTF. The CDR3 DNA sequence: TGTGCCAGCAGTCGCGGTCGGGGGAGGAGTGGCTACACCTTC. The chain employs TRBV28 and TRBJ1-2; D may be TRBD1 (5 bases). CDR1 is MDHEN, CDR2 SYDVKM, per germline. V lost 5 bases and J 7 bases, leaving 17 bases between the germline ends. The CDR3 sequence is 14 residues long.

CDR3 bases: TGTGCCAGCACTATCACGGAAGGGGCGGCCGAGCAGTACTTC. Its protein product is CASTITEGAAEQYF. V is TRBV9 and J is TRBJ2-7; D perhaps matches TRBD1 (5 bases). Germline lookup yields CDR1 SGDLS and CDR2 YYNGEE. The CDR3 sequence is 14 residues long. The V end was cut by 6 bases, the J end by 6 bases, with 19 bases between.

V gene TRBV11-3 combines with J gene TRBJ2-2; D perhaps matches TRBD1 (6 bases). The CDR3 consists of 15 residues. Germline V gene sequence: CDR1 SGHNT, CDR2 YENEEA. Between the trimmed V and J ends, which lost 6 bases and 4 bases, there was a span of 15 bases. The DNA of the CDR3 is TGTGCCAGCAGTAATCCGGGACACTTCACCGGGGAGCTGTTTTTT. Amino acid sequence: CASSNPGHFTGELFF.

The chain recombines TRBV5-6 with TRBJ1-5, with D uncertain. The V gene's germline CDR1 is SGHDT and CDR2 YYEEEE. CDR3 length equals 14 residues. Trimming removed 1 base from V and 6 bases from J, with 11 bases in between. This CDR3 is CASSLSRLGQPQHF. CDR3 nucleotides: TGTGCCAGCAGCTTGAGCAGGCTCGGTCAGCCCCAGCATTTT.

The CDR3 nucleotides are TGTGCCACCAGCGGCAGGACAGGGGGCAGTCAGCCCCAGCATTTT. Its protein product is CATSGRTGGSQPQHF. The chain combines TRBV15 with TRBJ1-5, with 11 bases fitting TRBD1. Looked up from germline, CDR1 is LNHNV and CDR2 is YYDKDF (reference sequence). V lost 5 bases to trimming and J lost 6 bases; unmatched junction nucleotides: 6. CDR3 length: 15 residues.

The V call is TRBV7-3, the J call TRBJ2-5, with 9 bases identical to TRBD1. The CDR3 sequence is 16 residues long. CDR1 and CDR2 (germline): SGHTA, FQGTGA. V gave up 5 bases and J gave up 1 base; unmatched junction bases: 8. CDR3 amino acids: CASSIGTGKGQETQYF. The CDR3 DNA follows: TGTGCCAGCAGCATCGGGACAGGGAAGGGCCAAGAGACCCAGTACTTC.

The gene calls are TRBV11-1 and TRBJ2-5; TRBD2 aligns across 11 bases. Germline CDR1 and CDR2: SGHAT and FQDESV (reference sequence). The ends lost 1 base at V and 5 bases at J; junction bases unmatched: 3. The CDR3 runs to 15 residues. This CDR3 is CASSLELAGVETQYF. The CDR3 DNA reads TGTGCCAGCAGCTTAGAACTAGCGGGGGTCGAGACCCAGTACTTC.

The chain employs TRBV28 and TRBJ1-5; possibly TRBD1 for D (6 bases). The CDR3 length is 15 residues. From germline, CDR1 is MDHEN and CDR2 SYDVKM. Trimming removed 6 bases from V and 4 bases from J, with 16 bases in between. As DNA, the CDR3 is TGTGCCAGCAGGGAACAGGGCCGAGGGAATCAGCCCCAGCATTTT. Its translation is CASREQGRGNQPQHF. Supplemented by reference TRBV28 and TRBJ1-5, the full variable domain reads DVKVTQSSRYLVKRTGEKVFLECVQDMDHENMFWYRQDPGLGLRLIYFSYDVKMKEKGDIPEGYSVSREKKERFSLILESASTNQTSMYLCASREQGRGNQPQHFGDGTRLSIL.

This chain uses TRBV6-6 with TRBJ2-5, with 10 bases identical to TRBD1. CDR1 and CDR2 from the germline V gene are MNHNY and SVGAGI (reference sequence). The ends lost 6 bases at V and 2 bases at J; junction bases unmatched: 3. The CDR3 totals 14 residues. As DNA, the CDR3 is TGTGCCAGCAGAAGGACAGGGGGGCAAGAGACCCAGTACTTC. It yields the protein CASRRTGGQETQYF.

This chain connects TRBV2 to TRBJ2-7; 16 bases align to TRBD2. The CDR3 length is 17 residues. Trimming took 3 bases from V and 6 from J; bases not matched to a gene: 8. From germline, CDR1 is SNHLY and CDR2 FYNNEI. CDR3 residues: CASSDFLGLAGGSEQYF. In nucleotides, the CDR3 is TGTGCCAGCAGTGATTTCTTGGGACTAGCGGGGGGGAGCGAGCAGTACTTC.

This chain joins TRBV29-1 and TRBJ1-1; 8 bases align to TRBD1. This CDR3 has 12 residues. With 7 bases clipped from V and 4 bases from J, the junction kept 5 bases outside the gene matches. In germline, CDR1 is SQVTM, CDR2 ANQGSEA. CDR3 region: CSGTGFGTEAFF. DNA of the CDR3: TGCAGCGGGACAGGGTTTGGCACTGAAGCTTTCTTT.

The genes are TRBV10-3 and TRBJ1-1; D not certain. Germline V gives CDR1 ENHRY, CDR2 SYGVKD. The V end was cut by 3 bases, the J end by 4 bases, with 15 bases between. The CDR3 covers 15 residues. CDR3 nucleotides: TGTGCCATCAGTGAATTGGGAGGAGGTCGCACTGAAGCTTTCTTT. It is translated as CAISELGGGRTEAFF.

The chain uses TRBV6-6 and TRBJ1-1, with 8 bases matching TRBD1. Germline V gives CDR1 MNHNY, CDR2 SVGAGI (reference sequence). The length of the CDR3 is 13 residues. For the CDR3, the DNA is TGTACTGACAGGGGTACGATAGTCACTGAAGCTTTCTTT. Protein sequence: CTDRGTIVTEAFF.

V and J are TRBV5-1 and TRBJ1-1; 9 bases are a match to TRBD1. The V gene's germline CDR1 is SGHRS and CDR2 YFSETQ. The CDR3 sequence is 16 residues long. With 3 bases clipped from V and 2 bases from J, the junction kept 8 bases outside the gene matches. The chain's CDR3 is CASSYGDRDPNTEAFF. The CDR3 DNA sequence: TGCGCCAGCAGCTATGGGGACAGGGACCCAAACACTGAAGCTTTCTTT.

The chain links TRBV6-5 to TRBJ1-3; 7 nucleotides align to TRBD1. This CDR3 is built from 16 residues. V was pared by 2 bases and J by 4 bases, with 8 bases of the junction left unmatched. Germline CDR1 reads MNHEY; CDR2 reads SVGAGI. The CDR3, as DNA: TGTGCCAGCAGTTACGCGATACAGGGGCGAGGAAACACCATATATTTT. As protein: CASSYAIQGRGNTIYF.